Below, 27 T cell receptor beta chains from the same sample are listed, as sequenced in a study of T cell responses to AZD1222 COVID-19 vaccine. TCRdb's table, derived via immunoSEQ multiplex PCR, lists solely in-frame clones and lacks some. The table records some 120,000 clones, over 75% of them present only once. Sample: peripheral blood, taken on day 0 of AZD1222 vaccination. The receptors come from an adult in good health.

The genes are TRBV7-2 and TRBJ1-2; weak D call: TRBD1 (5 bases). The CDR3 contains 14 residues. The germline V and J ends were trimmed by 5 bases and 0 bases, with 10 bases remaining between them. Germline lookup yields CDR1 SGHTA and CDR2 FQGNSA. CDR3 sequence: CASSHWTTNYGYTF. Here the CDR3 DNA reads TGTGCCAGCAGCCACTGGACAACTAACTATGGCTACACCTTC.

J is TRBJ2-5 and V is TRBV7-2; TRBD2 aligns across 12 bases. Germline CDR1 SGHTA, CDR2 FQGNSA. The CDR3 has 15 residues. The V gene end was trimmed by 5 bases and the J gene end by 7 bases; junction bases not matched to a gene: 8. The CDR3 sequence: CASSPRLAGDGTQYF. The DNA for the CDR3 is TGTGCCAGCAGCCCCAGACTAGCGGGAGATGGGACCCAGTACTTC.

In this sample, this clone turned up a few times. V gene TRBV7-8 combines with J gene TRBJ2-7, with 8 bases lining up with TRBD1. The CDR3 is made up of 15 amino acids. The germline CDR1 and CDR2 sequences are SGHVS and FQNEAQ. The junction had 8 bases not matched to a gene; V was cut back by 4 bases and J by 3 bases. Here the CDR3 DNA reads TGTGCCAGCAGCTCAGCAGGGGGCATACTCTACGAGCAGTACTTC. As protein: CASSSAGGILYEQYF.

The chain joins TRBV7-7 to TRBJ2-7; TRBD1 agrees at 10 bases. The CDR3 runs to 17 residues. Germline V gene data show CDR1 as SSHAT and CDR2 as FNYEAQ (reference sequence). Trimming removed 2 bases from V and 3 bases from J; junction bases left unmatched: 10. Here the CDR3 reads CASSLSIGDRGDYEQYF. As DNA, the CDR3 is TGTGCCAGCAGCTTATCAATCGGGGACAGGGGTGACTACGAGCAGTACTTC.

The chain is built from TRBV3-1 (or the pseudogene TRBV3-2) and TRBJ2-2; no firm D call. The CDR3 has 13 amino acids. With 1 base removed from V and 8 bases from J, the gap between germline ends came to 8 bases. In germline, CDR1 is LGHDT, CDR2 YNNKEL (reference sequence). CDR3 region: CASSQAPRGELFF. The CDR3 coding sequence is TGTGCCAGCAGCCAAGCCCCTAGGGGGGAGCTGTTTTTT.

This chain joins TRBV7-2 and TRBJ2-1, with D maybe TRBD2 (5 bases). V dropped 3 bases and J dropped 6 bases, with 18 bases sitting between them. Germline assignment: CDR1 SGHTA and CDR2 FQGNSA. The length of the CDR3 is 16 residues. As DNA, the CDR3 is TGTGCCAGCAGCTTGCGAGCGGACTTTCGGCGCAATGAGCAGTTCTTC. As protein: CASSLRADFRRNEQFF.

CDR3: CASEPSGRAREQFF. In DNA, the CDR3 is TGTGCCAGCGAGCCTAGCGGGAGGGCCCGAGAGCAGTTCTTC. This chain links TRBV3-1 (or the pseudogene TRBV3-2) with TRBJ2-1; 12 bases agree with TRBD2. Germline V gene sequence: CDR1 LGHDT, CDR2 YNNKEL (reference sequence). CDR3 length equals 14 residues. The V segment lost 8 bases and the J segment 10 bases; nucleotides outside the gene matches: 9.

This clone was observed a single time. This chain joins TRBV12-3 or TRBV12-4 and TRBJ2-5; a possible D gene is TRBD2 (5 bases). V lost 3 bases to trimming and J lost 5 bases, with 7 bases between them. The CDR3 covers 12 residues. The CDR3 bases are TGTGCCAGCAGTTTCGGGGAGGAGACCCAGTACTTC. Translation: CASSFGEETQYF.

The CDR3 sequence: CASRPGTGSSSGANVLTF. In DNA form, the CDR3 reads TGTGCCAGCAGACCCGGGACAGGGTCTAGCTCTGGGGCCAACGTCCTGACTTTC. The chain recombines TRBV14 with TRBJ2-6, with 9 nucleotides matching TRBD1. Germline V gene sequence: CDR1 SGHDN, CDR2 FVKESK. Trimming removed 6 bases from V and 0 bases from J; junction bases left unmatched: 9. The CDR3 extends over 18 amino acids.

The chain couples TRBV2 to TRBJ2-7, with 7 bases lining up with TRBD1. The junction had 5 bases not matched to a gene; V was cut back by 8 bases and J by 1 base. Germline V gene data show CDR1 as SNHLY and CDR2 as FYNNEI. The CDR3 is made up of 13 amino acids. CDR3 protein: CASGLGQSYEQYF. The DNA for the CDR3 is TGTGCCAGCGGCTTGGGACAGTCCTACGAGCAGTACTTC. Drawing the rest from reference TRBV2 and TRBJ2-7, the complete variable domain is EPEVTQTPSHQVTQMGQEVILRCVPISNHLYFYWYRQILGQKVEFLVSFYNNEISEKSEIFDDQFSVERPDGSNFTLKIRSTKLEDSAMYFCASGLGQSYEQYFGPGTRLTVT.

This clone has only one observation. The chain links TRBV9 to TRBJ1-1; D is ambiguous. Trimming took 4 bases from V and 2 from J, leaving 12 bases between them. The CDR3 extends over 14 amino acids. Germline V CDR1 and CDR2: SGDLS, YYNGEE. CDR3 protein: CASSILTANTEAFF. DNA of the CDR3: TGTGCCAGCAGCATTTTAACAGCAAACACTGAAGCTTTCTTT.

The chain couples TRBV19 to TRBJ1-4; D remains ambiguous. Germline CDR1 LNHDA, CDR2 SQIVND (reference sequence). This CDR3 contains 16 residues. The V and J ends lost 5 bases and 5 bases respectively, with 18 bases between them. The CDR3 is CASSSTEGLGNEKLFF. CDR3 coding DNA: TGTGCCAGTAGTTCGACGGAGGGCCTGGGAAATGAAAAACTGTTTTTT.

This chain connects TRBV27 to TRBJ1-2; D is perhaps TRBD1 (6 bases). The germline V gene encodes CDR1 MNHEY and CDR2 SMNVEV (reference sequence). CDR3 length equals 14 residues. The V end lost 2 bases, the J end lost 8 bases, and 15 bases lay between the germline ends. The CDR3 here is CASSLVSGTRGYTF. The CDR3 DNA sequence: TGTGCCAGCAGTTTAGTTTCAGGGACACGGGGCTACACCTTC.

The V gene is TRBV7-9, the J gene TRBJ2-7, with 7 positions matching TRBD2. Germline V gene data show CDR1 as SEHNR and CDR2 as FQNEAQ (reference sequence). V shed 4 bases, J shed 3 bases, and the junction held 6 bases outside the gene matches. There are 14 residues in the CDR3. The CDR3 spells CASSSGLDYYEQYF. The CDR3 coding sequence is TGTGCCAGCAGCTCCGGACTAGATTACTACGAGCAGTACTTC.

V gene TRBV7-9 combines with J gene TRBJ2-1, with no clear D. The CDR3 has 12 amino acids. V dropped 5 bases and J dropped 8 bases, with 10 bases sitting between them. CDR1 and CDR2 (germline): SEHNR, FQNEAQ (reference sequence). The CDR3 here is CASSRVVDEQFF. In DNA, the CDR3 is TGTGCCAGCAGCCGCGTCGTAGATGAGCAGTTCTTC. The full variable domain, rest sourced from reference TRBV7-9 and TRBJ2-1, is DTGVSQNPRHKITKRGQNVTFRCDPISEHNRLYWYRQTLGQGPEFLTYFQNEAQLEKSRLLSDRFSAERPKGSFSTLEIQRTEQGDSAMYLCASSRVVDEQFFGPGTRLTVL.

The chain employs TRBV12-3 or TRBV12-4 and TRBJ1-1; no firm D call. The V end lost 2 bases, the J end lost 4 bases, and 8 bases lay between the germline ends. This CDR3 is built from 13 residues. CDR3 nucleotide sequence: TGTGCCAGCAGTTTATCGTGGGGCACTGAAGCTTTCTTT. This codes for CASSLSWGTEAFF.

This sequence joins TRBV29-1 and TRBJ2-1, with D possibly matching TRBD2 (5 bases). Germline loops: CDR1 SQVTM, CDR2 ANQGSEA. CDR3 length: 14 amino acids. Deletions cut 6 bases from V and 4 bases from J, with 16 bases between. The CDR3 loop reads CSVGESGTYNEQFF. The CDR3 DNA reads as TGCAGCGTCGGAGAAAGCGGTACTTACAATGAGCAGTTCTTC.

This sequence joins TRBV20-1 and TRBJ2-3, with TRBD2 as a possible D gene (6 bases). Germline V gives CDR1 DFQATT, CDR2 SNEGSKA (reference sequence). Trimming cost V 3 bases and J 2 bases, with 12 bases left between them. CDR3 length: 14 amino acids. The CDR3 nucleotides read TGCAGTGCTAGTAAGGGCGGGAACACAGATACGCAGTATTTT. Translation: CSASKGGNTDTQYF.

The chain joins TRBV6-5 to TRBJ1-4; D perhaps matches TRBD1 (5 bases). Germline lookup yields CDR1 MNHEY and CDR2 SVGAGI. Trimming took off 3 bases at V and 8 bases at J, with 10 bases between the two ends. The CDR3 sequence is 13 residues long. Written as DNA, the CDR3 is TGTGCCAGCAGTTATCTGAGGGACGAAAAACTGTTTTTT. Translated, it gives CASSYLRDEKLFF.

This chain joins TRBV19 and TRBJ2-7; 7 bases match TRBD2. V lost 3 bases, J lost 1 base, and 6 bases stayed unmatched. This CDR3 has 15 residues. Germline V lookup: CDR1 LNHDA, CDR2 SQIVND (reference sequence). CDR3 bases: TGTGCCAGTAGTATGCTCTTGGGGGGGTCCTACGAGCAGTACTTC. Its protein product is CASSMLLGGSYEQYF. The variable domain in full, completed from reference TRBV19 and TRBJ2-7, reads DGGITQSPKYLFRKEGQNVTLSCEQNLNHDAMYWYRQDPGQGLRLIYYSQIVNDFQKGDIAEGYSVSREKKESFPLTVTSAQKNPTAFYLCASSMLLGGSYEQYFGPGTRLTVT.

This clone was counted only a few times. CDR3 amino acids: CASSVGGSEAFF. The CDR3 DNA reads as TGTGCCAGCAGCGTAGGGGGCTCTGAAGCTTTCTTT. The chain employs TRBV9 and TRBJ1-1; the D gene is possibly TRBD1 (5 bases). Looked up from germline, CDR1 is SGDLS and CDR2 is YYNGEE. Trimming left V 0 bases short and J 6 bases short, with 6 bases between. The CDR3 runs 12 residues. Combining the CDR3 with reference TRBV9 and TRBJ1-1 gives the whole variable domain DSGVTQTPKHLITATGQRVTLRCSPRSGDLSVYWYQQSLDQGLQFLIQYYNGEERAKGNILERFSAQQFPDLHSELNLSSLELGDSALYFCASSVGGSEAFFGQGTRLTVV.

V usage is TRBV15 and J usage is TRBJ2-3; weak D call: TRBD2 (5 bases). V lost 1 base and J lost 6, with 11 bases in between. The CDR3 is 14 residues long. Germline V gives CDR1 LNHNV, CDR2 YYDKDF (reference sequence). CDR3 in amino acids: CATSRGTSDDTQYF. CDR3 DNA: TGTGCCACCAGCAGAGGAACTAGTGATGATACGCAGTATTTT.

The chain has TRBV10-3 and TRBJ1-1; a possible D gene is TRBD1 (5 bases). CDR1 is ENHRY, CDR2 SYGVKD, per germline. The CDR3 loop spans 12 amino acids. Trimming left V 1 base short and J 5 bases short, with 5 bases between. This CDR3 reads CAISEWGTEAFF. The CDR3 coding sequence is TGTGCCATCAGTGAGTGGGGGACTGAAGCTTTCTTT.

The chain has TRBV18 and TRBJ1-5, with D possibly matching TRBD1 (5 bases). The V and J ends lost 1 base and 3 bases respectively, with 10 bases between them. Germline-derived CDR1 and CDR2 are KGHSH and LQKENI. The CDR3 is made up of 15 amino acids. The CDR3 reads CASSPQWGVNQPQHF. Here the CDR3 DNA reads TGTGCCAGCTCACCACAATGGGGGGTCAATCAGCCCCAGCATTTT.

The chain carries TRBV3-1 (or the pseudogene TRBV3-2) and TRBJ1-1, with 7 bases lining up with TRBD1. The V gene's germline CDR1 is LGHDT and CDR2 YNNKEL (reference sequence). Losses at the gene ends were 4 bases for V and 1 base for J; bases not matched to a gene: 3. The CDR3 has 14 amino acids. In nucleotides, the CDR3 is TGTGCCAGCAGCCCACAGGGGAAGAACACTGAAGCTTTCTTT. Its translation is CASSPQGKNTEAFF.

As DNA, the CDR3 is TGTGCCAGCAGTGACCACCGGAGACAGGGAAGAAACTATGGCTACACCTTC. Its translation: CASSDHRRQGRNYGYTF. The chain uses TRBV6-4 and TRBJ1-2, with 7 bases identical to TRBD1. In germline, CDR1 is MRHNA, CDR2 SNTAGT. This CDR3 comprises 17 residues. V gave up 2 bases and J gave up 2 bases; unmatched junction bases: 11.

The rearrangement uses TRBV7-2 and TRBJ2-7; TRBD2 aligns across 7 bases. The V segment lost 5 bases and the J segment 4 bases; nucleotides outside the gene matches: 20. This CDR3 comprises 18 residues. Germline assignment: CDR1 SGHTA and CDR2 FQGNSA. The CDR3 protein is CASSVPFFVGGPRYEQYF. DNA of the CDR3: TGTGCCAGCAGCGTACCCTTTTTCGTGGGAGGGCCGCGATACGAGCAGTACTTC. Looking up the rest from reference TRBV7-2 and TRBJ2-7 gives the full variable domain: GAGVSQSPSNKVTEKGKDVELRCDPISGHTALYWYRQSLGQGLEFLIYFQGNSAPDKSGLPSDRFSAERTGGSVSTLTIQRTQQEDSAVYLCASSVPFFVGGPRYEQYFGPGTRLTVT.